A selection of T cell receptor beta chains follows, all from one sample in a study of blood T cell repertoires in COVID-19. Some clones are missing from TCRdb's copy, which holds only in-frame ones; the method was immunoSEQ multiplex PCR. The sample has approximately 150,000 clones; approximately 88% are singletons. Specimen: peripheral blood. The receptors derive from a man aged 65 to 85 with active COVID-19. Both conserved end residues are part of each CDR3. Fields, in order: D gene, V gene, clone size, J gene, CDR3 protein, CDR3 DNA. A D gene is named only where the DNA matches it firmly. The size entry is marked missing in some rows and otherwise reads once, few, many or a size class.

TRBD1,TRBV27,-,TRBJ1-2,CASSRTGGVNYGYTF,TGTGCCAGCAGTCGGACAGGGGGCGTAAACTATGGCTACACCTTC
-,TRBV6-2/TRBV6-3,-,TRBJ2-2,CASSFRNTGELFF,TGTGCCAGCAGTTTCAGGAACACCGGGGAGCTGTTTTTT
TRBD2,TRBV14,-,TRBJ2-7,CASRPTAGGPGEQYF,TGTGCCAGCAGGCCAACGGCGGGAGGGCCTGGCGAGCAGTACTTC
TRBD2,TRBV20-1,-,TRBJ2-7,CSASGVTSGRSSYEQYF,TGCAGTGCTAGTGGGGTGACTAGCGGGAGGTCCTCCTACGAGCAGTACTTC
TRBD1,TRBV3-1/TRBV3-2,once,TRBJ2-3,CASSRRQGEVYF,TGTGCCAGCAGCCGTCGACAGGGAGAGGTGTATTTT
-,TRBV18,-,TRBJ2-7,CASSPQRSLLSYEQYF,TGTGCCAGCTCACCCCAAAGGAGCCTCCTTTCCTACGAGCAGTACTTC
-,TRBV28,-,TRBJ2-7,CASSRAGTPYEQYF,TGTGCCAGCAGCCGAGCGGGTACCCCCTACGAGCAGTACTTC
TRBD2,TRBV5-4,-,TRBJ2-3,CASTEFPGTSGDTQYF,TGTGCCAGCACCGAATTCCCTGGGACTAGCGGAGATACGCAGTATTTT
-,TRBV5-1,-,TRBJ2-4,CASSDPRETGKNIQYF,TGCGCCAGCAGCGACCCCAGGGAAACGGGCAAAAACATTCAGTACTTC
TRBD2,TRBV30,-,TRBJ2-7,CAWSRTSGYEQYF,TGTGCCTGGTCCCGGACTAGCGGCTACGAGCAGTACTTC
TRBD1,TRBV19,-,TRBJ1-6,CASSTTGDHSPLHF,TGTGCCAGTAGCACCACAGGGGACCATTCACCCCTCCACTTT
TRBD1,TRBV6-5,once,TRBJ1-2,CASSYTGQGAGYTF,TGTGCCAGCAGTTACACCGGACAGGGAGCGGGCTACACCTTC
-,TRBV28,-,TRBJ1-5,CASSPTGSNQPQHF,TGTGCCAGCAGTCCTACAGGCTCCAATCAGCCCCAGCATTTT
-,TRBV2,-,TRBJ1-4,CASSVPSTDEKLFF,TGTGCCAGCAGTGTGCCCTCAACGGATGAAAAACTGTTTTTT
TRBD1,TRBV7-9,-,TRBJ1-3,CASSPPVGQGTGGNTIYF,TGTGCCAGCAGCCCGCCGGTAGGACAGGGGACTGGTGGAAACACCATATATTTT
TRBD2,TRBV7-2,-,TRBJ2-1,CASSPTLAGGFEQFF,TGTGCCAGCAGCCCTACCCTAGCGGGAGGATTTGAGCAGTTCTTC
-,TRBV6-2/TRBV6-3,-,TRBJ2-7,CASSYSGPHIRGEQYF,TGTGCCAGCAGTTACTCGGGGCCTCACATAAGGGGCGAGCAGTACTTC
TRBD1,TRBV11-1,-,TRBJ2-7,CASSRPGQGAREQYF,TGTGCCAGCAGTAGACCGGGACAGGGGGCAAGGGAGCAGTACTTC
-,TRBV7-3,once,TRBJ2-3,CASRNPRGGTDTQYF,TGTGCCAGCAGAAACCCGAGGGGGGGTACAGATACGCAGTATTTT
-,TRBV20-1,once,TRBJ1-1,CSARGIEQGF,TGCAGTGCTAGAGGAATTGAACAGGGTTTT
-,TRBV28,few,TRBJ1-5,CASSSGGNNQPQHF,TGTGCCAGCAGTTCGGGGGGGAACAATCAGCCCCAGCATTTT
-,TRBV5-5,-,TRBJ2-3,CASSLTEGSTDTQYF,TGTGCCAGCAGCTTGACCGAGGGTAGCACAGATACGCAGTATTTT
TRBD1,TRBV18,-,TRBJ2-3,CASSPTGGPDTQYF,TGTGCCAGCTCACCGACAGGGGGGCCAGATACGCAGTATTTT
-,TRBV7-2,once,TRBJ2-2,CASSFSMWEPNTGELFF,TGTGCCAGCAGCTTTAGCATGTGGGAGCCGAACACCGGGGAGCTGTTTTTT
-,TRBV2,-,TRBJ2-5,CASNGPGLQETQYF,TGTGCCAGCAACGGACCGGGACTTCAAGAGACCCAGTACTTC
TRBD1,TRBV5-4,-,TRBJ2-7,CASSLAVQGAAYEQYF,TGTGCCAGCAGCTTGGCCGTACAGGGGGCCGCCTACGAGCAGTACTTC
TRBD1,TRBV20-1,-,TRBJ2-7,CSASPGTGFSSYEQYF,TGCAGTGCTAGTCCCGGGACAGGATTTAGCTCCTACGAGCAGTACTTC
-,TRBV3-1/TRBV3-2,-,TRBJ2-7,CASSQGTGLSSYEQYF,TGTGCCAGCAGCCAGGGAACAGGGTTGAGCTCCTACGAGCAGTACTTC
TRBD2,TRBV4-1,-,TRBJ2-2,CASSQDGISGRAGELFF,TGCGCCAGCAGCCAAGATGGGATTAGCGGGAGAGCCGGGGAGCTGTTTTTT
-,TRBV30,-,TRBJ2-1,CAWSSLSEQFF,TGTGCCTGGAGTTCTCTGTCTGAGCAGTTCTTC
-,TRBV6-5,-,TRBJ1-2,CASSSMGSYGYTF,TGTGCCAGCAGCTCCATGGGCTCCTATGGCTACACCTTC
-,TRBV6-5,-,TRBJ2-3,CASRQLGTDTQYF,TGTGCCAGCAGGCAACTAGGCACAGATACGCAGTATTTT
TRBD1,TRBV6-5,-,TRBJ2-7,CASRYSTGGSSYEQYF,TGTGCCAGCAGGTACTCGACAGGGGGCAGCTCCTACGAGCAGTACTTC
-,TRBV2,-,TRBJ2-7,CASYQGSYEQYF,TGTGCCAGCTATCAAGGGAGCTACGAGCAGTACTTC
-,TRBV14,-,TRBJ1-1,CASSQDGYTEAFF,TGTGCCAGCAGCCAAGACGGGTACACTGAAGCTTTCTTT
TRBD2,TRBV27,-,TRBJ2-1,CASSLSASGYNEQFF,TGTGCCAGCAGTTTATCAGCTAGCGGGTACAATGAGCAGTTCTTC
-,TRBV18,-,TRBJ2-5,CASSPQGQETQYF,TGTGCCAGCTCACCGCAGGGTCAAGAGACCCAGTACTTC
-,TRBV7-9,-,TRBJ1-1,CASSLLGGRGNTEAFF,TGTGCCAGCAGCTTATTAGGGGGACGGGGGAACACTGAAGCTTTCTTT
-,TRBV5-3,-,TRBJ2-7,CARYPQGGDILEQYF,TGTGCCAGATACCCTCAGGGAGGGGACATACTCGAGCAGTACTTC
-,TRBV21-1,-,TRBJ2-5,CASTPRRGEETQYF,TGTGCCAGCACCCCCCGCCGGGGGGAAGAGACCCAGTACTTC
TRBD2,TRBV6-1,-,TRBJ2-1,CASSERGSLAGYNEQFF,TGTGCCAGCAGTGAACGGGGGTCACTAGCGGGGTACAATGAGCAGTTCTTC
TRBD2,TRBV6-6,-,TRBJ2-3,CASSLRDLRLAGPRSTDTQYF,TGTGCCAGCAGTCTCAGGGACCTGAGGCTAGCGGGACCCCGTAGTACAGATACGCAGTATTTT
-,TRBV2,-,TRBJ2-5,CAITGSGETQYF,TGTGCCATCACAGGGTCAGGGGAGACCCAGTACTTC
-,TRBV5-1,-,TRBJ2-7,CASSLSGTTYEQYF,TGCGCCAGCAGCTTGTCGGGGACAACCTACGAGCAGTACTTC
-,TRBV28,-,TRBJ2-5,CASVSGAGETQYF,TGTGCCAGCGTTTCAGGGGCCGGAGAGACCCAGTACTTC